This entry lists 32 T cell receptor beta chains sequenced from one sample in a study of vaccination effects on CD4 cells after COVID-19. Profiling relied on immunoSEQ multiplex PCR, and the TCRdb table lists in-frame clones only, not all of them. The sample carries tens of thousands of clones, approximately 80% recorded once. Antigens of these TCRs are unknown. Antigen-specific CD4+ T cell clonotypes were called by their expansion after viral peptide-pool culture in ViraFEST. The authors isolated CD4+ T cells after 9 to 10 days of culture. PCR showed that the person got SARS-CoV-2 infection at some point between March and December 2020. Specimen: CD4+ T cells from PBMCs cultured with HCoV-NL63 spike peptides, collected before COVID-19 vaccination. These receptor sequences come from a human donor who had a prior SARS-CoV-2 infection.

In this sample, this clone turned up a few times. V is TRBV30 and J is TRBJ1-2, with TRBD1 matching over 7 bases. The CDR3 is 13 residues long. Losses at the gene ends were 4 bases for V and 4 bases for J; bases not matched to a gene: 6. Germline-derived CDR1 and CDR2 are GTSNPN and SVGIG (reference sequence). The CDR3 sequence: CAWNTGVGYGYTF. The CDR3 region has the DNA TGTGCCTGGAACACAGGGGTGGGCTATGGCTACACCTTC.

The rearrangement uses TRBV18 and TRBJ2-5; 8 bases agree with TRBD1. The CDR3 is made up of 15 amino acids. J was trimmed by 5 bases and V by 5 bases; bases with no gene match: 10. The germline gives CDR1 KGHSH, CDR2 LQKENI. CDR3 protein: CASSYDRGRGETQYF. The CDR3 coding sequence is TGTGCCAGCTCATACGACAGGGGAAGAGGGGAGACCCAGTACTTC. Full variable domain (missing parts from reference TRBV18 and TRBJ2-5): NAGVMQNPRHLVRRRGQEARLRCSPMKGHSHVYWYRQLPEEGLKFMVYLQKENIIDESGMPKERFSAEFPKEGPSILRIQQVVRGDSAAYFCASSYDRGRGETQYFGPGTRLLVL.

The rearrangement uses TRBV28 and TRBJ1-2; maybe TRBD1 (6 bases). The V gene's germline CDR1 is MDHEN and CDR2 SYDVKM. This CDR3 has 15 amino acids. Trimming removed 7 bases from V and 1 base from J, with 16 bases in between. CDR3 sequence: CASNSAGGGNYGYTF. The DNA of the CDR3 is TGTGCCAGCAATTCAGCGGGAGGGGGTAACTATGGCTACACCTTC.

The J gene is TRBJ2-7, the V gene TRBV5-8, with 7 nucleotides matching TRBD1. Trimming cost V 5 bases and J 3 bases; bases outside gene matches: 5. The germline gives CDR1 SGHTS, CDR2 YDEGEE. This CDR3 contains 13 residues. This CDR3 reads CASRSGTVYEQYF. DNA of the CDR3: TGTGCCAGCAGATCCGGGACAGTCTACGAGCAGTACTTC.

The V call is TRBV19, the J call TRBJ1-6; D unresolved. The V gene lost 1 base and the J gene lost 4 bases, with 5 bases spanning the gap. The CDR3 has 14 amino acids. Germline assignment: CDR1 LNHDA and CDR2 SQIVND (reference sequence). CDR3 sequence: CASSIGGYNSPLHF. CDR3 nucleotide sequence: TGTGCCAGTAGTATAGGGGGTTATAATTCACCCCTCCACTTT.

This clone has only a few counts. The rearrangement links TRBV2 to TRBJ1-1; weak D call: TRBD1 (6 bases). This CDR3 contains 15 residues. Looked up from germline, CDR1 is SNHLY and CDR2 is FYNNEI. Trimming cost V 0 bases and J 10 bases, with 18 bases left between them. CDR3 nucleotides: TGTGCCAGCAGTGAAGCGGTTGTGGGGGCGCGGGGAGCTTTCTTT. Amino acid sequence: CASSEAVVGARGAFF.

CDR3 sequence: CASSQAGGDGTQYF. DNA for the CDR3: TGCGCCAGCAGCCAAGCGGGTGGGGATGGGACCCAGTACTTC. The chain is built from TRBV4-3 and TRBJ2-5; D gene uncertain. From germline, CDR1 is LGHNA and CDR2 YSLEER. The CDR3 sequence is 14 residues long. Between the trimmed V and J ends, which lost 1 base and 7 bases, there was a span of 13 bases.

This sequence joins TRBV5-6 and TRBJ2-2; no definite D call. The CDR3 totals 12 residues. Germline CDR1 reads SGHDT; CDR2 reads YYEEEE. V was cut by 1 base and J by 7 bases, with 5 bases left in between. The CDR3 loop reads CASSLSGGELFF. The CDR3 coding sequence is TGTGCCAGCAGCTTGAGTGGCGGGGAGCTGTTTTTT.

This rearrangement joins TRBV5-1 to TRBJ2-3; 8 bases match TRBD2. The germline V gene has CDR1 SGHRS and CDR2 YFSETQ. The CDR3 is 16 amino acids. V lost 2 bases, J lost 3 bases, and 8 bases stayed unmatched. The CDR3 loop is CASSLGSGGETDTQYF. CDR3 nucleotide sequence: TGCGCCAGCAGCTTAGGGTCGGGGGGGGAAACAGATACGCAGTATTTT.

The V call is TRBV4-3, the J call TRBJ2-7; D not certain. CDR3 size: 15 residues. Between the trimmed V and J ends, which lost 0 bases and 4 bases, there was a span of 13 bases. Germline-derived CDR1 and CDR2 are LGHNA and YSLEER. CDR3 bases: TGCGCCAGCAGCCAAGAGTTGGGCGTTACTTACGAGCAGTACTTC. Amino acids: CASSQELGVTYEQYF.

J is TRBJ2-1 and V is TRBV18; possible D gene TRBD1, 6 bases. With 0 bases removed from V and 10 bases from J, the gap between germline ends came to 13 bases. Germline V gives CDR1 KGHSH, CDR2 LQKENI. CDR3 length equals 14 residues. The CDR3 DNA is TGTGCCAGCTCACCACCAATGGGGGCGTTGGAGCAGTTCTTC. This sequence encodes CASSPPMGALEQFF. The full variable domain, completed using reference TRBV18 and TRBJ2-1, is NAGVMQNPRHLVRRRGQEARLRCSPMKGHSHVYWYRQLPEEGLKFMVYLQKENIIDESGMPKERFSAEFPKEGPSILRIQQVVRGDSAAYFCASSPPMGALEQFFGPGTRLTVL.

The chain uses TRBV27 and TRBJ2-7; TRBD2 is a possible D gene (6 bases). The CDR3 length is 16 residues. V was clipped by 4 bases and J by 2 bases, with 18 bases between them. CDR1 is MNHEY, CDR2 SMNVEV, per germline (reference sequence). CDR3 nucleotide sequence: TGTGCCAGCAGTTCACAACAGCGGGCCCCACCCTACGAGCAGTACTTC. Residues: CASSSQQRAPPYEQYF.

This clone has just a few counts. The V gene is TRBV5-6, the J gene TRBJ1-3, with D tentatively TRBD1 (6 bases). The length of the CDR3 is 14 residues. Between the trimmed V and J ends, which lost 1 base and 8 bases, there was a span of 13 bases. CDR1 and CDR2 (germline): SGHDT, YYEEEE. This CDR3 reads CASSLSGTTDTIYF. CDR3 nucleotide sequence: TGTGCCAGCAGCTTGTCCGGGACAACTGACACCATATATTTT.

As concerns this clone: Compared with germline, one end of the junction differs, possibly owing to a read error. The chain combines TRBV7-7 with TRBJ2-2; D gene unclear. Germline CDR1 and CDR2: SSHAT and FNYEAQ (reference sequence). CDR3 length: 19 amino acids. The CDR3: CASSPLSVGSAANTGELFF. DNA for the CDR3: TGTGCTAGCAGCCCCCTTTCCGTAGGTTCGGCAGCGAACACCGGGGAGCTGTTTTTT.

V is TRBV30 and J is TRBJ2-2; D unresolved. CDR1 and CDR2 from the germline V gene are GTSNPN and SVGIG (reference sequence). The CDR3 loop spans 15 amino acids. The ends were cut back, 2 bases at V and 6 bases at J, with 16 bases in the middle. Here the CDR3 reads CAWSTPEGIPGELFF. In DNA, the CDR3 is TGTGCCTGGAGTACACCTGAAGGGATTCCCGGGGAGCTGTTTTTT.

The rearrangement joins TRBV5-1 to TRBJ2-1, with 10 bases that match TRBD1. The CDR3 length is 17 residues. The V and J ends lost 0 bases and 4 bases, in that order; junction bases with no gene match: 7. Germline CDR1 and CDR2: SGHRS and YFSETQ. The CDR3 DNA reads as TGCGCCAGCAGCTTGGACTCCCCGGACAGGGGGTACAATGAGCAGTTCTTC. Amino acid sequence: CASSLDSPDRGYNEQFF.

V usage is TRBV9 and J usage is TRBJ2-5; TRBD2 matches 10 bases. This CDR3 has 15 residues. Germline-derived CDR1 and CDR2 are SGDLS and YYNGEE. V lost 1 base, J lost 4 bases, and 4 bases stayed unmatched. The CDR3 loop is CASSVFSGGAETQYF. The CDR3 coding sequence is TGTGCCAGCAGCGTATTCAGCGGGGGGGCAGAGACCCAGTACTTC.

The V call is TRBV6-5, the J call TRBJ1-2; D not resolved. Germline V lookup: CDR1 MNHEY, CDR2 SVGAGI. This CDR3 has 13 amino acids. With 6 bases removed from V and 1 base from J, the gap between germline ends came to 9 bases. CDR3 amino acids: CASRATSNYGYTF. The DNA for the CDR3 is TGTGCCAGCAGGGCGACAAGTAACTATGGCTACACCTTC.

V usage is TRBV25-1 and J usage is TRBJ1-2, with 7 bases aligning to TRBD1. Looked up from germline, CDR1 is MGHDK and CDR2 is SYGVNS. The CDR3 contains 15 residues. Trimming removed 2 bases from V and 8 bases from J; junction bases left unmatched: 11. The DNA of the CDR3 is TGTGCCAGCAGTGAACTAGGGCAGGGGGTTGACGGCTACACCTTC. Residues: CASSELGQGVDGYTF.

The chain links TRBV10-3 to TRBJ1-6; no firm D call. V lost 0 bases and J lost 6, with 0 bases in between. CDR1 and CDR2 from the germline V gene are ENHRY and SYGVKD. The CDR3 is 12 residues long. The CDR3 loop reads CAISESNSPLHF. CDR3 coding DNA: TGTGCCATCAGTGAGTCTAATTCACCCCTCCACTTT.

The rearrangement links TRBV4-3 to TRBJ1-2, with 10 positions matching TRBD1. Germline CDR1 and CDR2: LGHNA and YSLEER. J lost 3 bases, V lost 4 bases, and 8 bases had no gene match. The CDR3 runs 16 residues. CDR3 in DNA: TGCGCCAGCAGCCCCCGGCGGACAGGGGGATACTATGGCTACACCTTC. This translates into CASSPRRTGGYYGYTF.

This chain connects TRBV7-3 to TRBJ1-2; D gene unclear. Per germline, CDR1 SGHTA and CDR2 FQGTGA. The CDR3 length is 13 residues. Trimming took off 2 bases at V and 7 bases at J, with 11 bases between the two ends. The CDR3 spells CASSLPDGSGYTF. DNA for the CDR3: TGTGCCAGCAGCTTACCGGACGGGAGTGGCTACACCTTC.

The chain combines TRBV18 with TRBJ1-4; D possibly corresponds to TRBD1 (6 bases). Deletions cut 6 bases from V and 6 bases from J, with 20 bases between. The CDR3 runs to 16 residues. Germline V CDR1 and CDR2: KGHSH, LQKENI. The CDR3 DNA reads TGTGCCAGCTCTCAGAACTGGGGGGGGCCGGATGAAAAACTGTTTTTT. Translated: CASSQNWGGPDEKLFF.

The rearrangement links TRBV19 to TRBJ2-1; 9 bases map to TRBD2. V dropped 5 bases and J dropped 9; count of bases not matched to a gene: 17. The germline V gene has CDR1 LNHDA and CDR2 SQIVND (reference sequence). The CDR3 has 17 residues. CDR3 nucleotide sequence: TGTGCCAGTAGTGACCCTCGCCGGCGGGGGGGATATGGTGAGCAGTTCTTC. It encodes CASSDPRRRGGYGEQFF.

The chain uses TRBV7-2 and TRBJ2-7; the D gene is possibly TRBD2 (7 bases). The V and J ends lost 0 bases and 2 bases respectively, with 17 bases between them. Per germline, CDR1 SGHTA and CDR2 FQGNSA. The CDR3 length is 17 residues. CDR3 nucleotide sequence: TGTGCCAGCAGCTTAGCGCTAATGGGGGAGGGGGCCTACGAGCAGTACTTC. Residues: CASSLALMGEGAYEQYF.

The V and J genes are TRBV5-1 and TRBJ2-1; D uncertain. The CDR3 is 13 residues long. CDR1 and CDR2 (germline): SGHRS, YFSETQ. V lost 0 bases and J lost 10, with 11 bases in between. Here the CDR3 reads CASSLGPQLEQFF. The CDR3 region has the DNA TGCGCCAGCAGCTTGGGCCCTCAGCTAGAGCAGTTCTTC.

Only a few counts were recorded for this clone. The J gene is TRBJ2-4, the V gene TRBV6-5, with D possibly matching TRBD2 (7 bases). The CDR3 sequence is 15 residues long. V lost 6 bases to trimming and J lost 8 bases, with 20 bases between them. Germline CDR1 reads MNHEY; CDR2 reads SVGAGI. The CDR3 region is CASSPLFGGADIQYF. In nucleotides, the CDR3 is TGTGCCAGCAGCCCCCTTTTTGGGGGGGCAGACATTCAGTACTTC.

The J gene is TRBJ2-5, the V gene TRBV15, with 16 bases aligning to TRBD2. CDR1 and CDR2 from the germline V gene are LNHNV and YYDKDF (reference sequence). Unmatched junction bases numbered 1, after V lost 4 bases and J lost 2 bases. The CDR3 extends over 16 amino acids. The DNA of the CDR3 is TGTGCCACCAGCATGGGACTAGCGGGAGGGCAAGAGACCCAGTACTTC. Protein: CATSMGLAGGQETQYF.

This chain joins TRBV10-3 and TRBJ1-1, with D tentatively TRBD1 (5 bases). This CDR3 comprises 13 residues. Germline V CDR1 and CDR2: ENHRY, SYGVKD. Trimming took 10 bases from V and 1 from J, leaving 13 bases between them. CDR3 loop: CATHRDPNTEAFF. The DNA of the CDR3 is TGTGCCACCCACCGGGACCCGAACACTGAAGCTTTCTTT.

This chain uses TRBV7-2 with TRBJ2-7; TRBD2 matches at 12 bases. This CDR3 is 14 amino acids long. Looked up from germline, CDR1 is SGHTA and CDR2 is FQGNSA. Germline trimming cut 5 bases from V and 5 bases from J; bases unmatched to any gene: 4. CDR3 loop: CASSRLAGGNEQYF. CDR3 nucleotide sequence: TGTGCCAGCAGCCGCCTAGCGGGAGGGAACGAGCAGTACTTC. Variable domain in full (rest from reference TRBV7-2 and TRBJ2-7): GAGVSQSPSNKVTEKGKDVELRCDPISGHTALYWYRQSLGQGLEFLIYFQGNSAPDKSGLPSDRFSAERTGGSVSTLTIQRTQQEDSAVYLCASSRLAGGNEQYFGPGTRLTVT.

The chain combines TRBV5-1 with TRBJ1-1; the D gene is possibly TRBD1 (6 bases). This CDR3 spans 14 amino acids. Germline-derived CDR1 and CDR2 are SGHRS and YFSETQ. V dropped 3 bases and J dropped 1 base, with 10 bases sitting between them. CDR3: CASSSMGQNTEAFF. The CDR3 coding sequence is TGCGCCAGCAGCTCGATGGGACAGAACACTGAAGCTTTCTTT. Filled out from reference TRBV5-1 and TRBJ1-1, the complete variable domain reads KAGVTQTPRYLIKTRGQQVTLSCSPISGHRSVSWYQQTPGQGLQFLFEYFSETQRNKGNFPGRFSGRQFSNSRSEMNVSTLELGDSALYLCASSSMGQNTEAFFGQGTRLTVV.

The rearrangement joins TRBV27 to TRBJ1-5; the D is unclear. Germline lookup yields CDR1 MNHEY and CDR2 SMNVEV (reference sequence). The CDR3 contains 12 residues. V was shortened by 3 bases and J by 0 bases, with 0 bases between the two germline ends. The chain's CDR3 is CASSFSNQPQHF. The CDR3 DNA reads TGTGCCAGCAGTTTTAGCAATCAGCCCCAGCATTTT.